The 8 T cell receptor beta chains reported below all come from one sample, sequenced in a study of T cell repertoires in cytomegalovirus infection (dated by TCRdb to about 2019). What these receptors recognize is not known. TCRdb shows the sequencer as Illumina HiSeq 1500. The public sequencing data were trimmed at Q25 with fastp and processed into clonotypes with MiXCR by TCRdb, which kept only in-frame beta chains. Entries that share a CDR3 protein sequence are merged under the most common genes and DNA. A total of 830,000 or so distinct CDR3 sequences appear in this sample, roughly 33% of them only once. In total, the top ten clones hold around an eighth of the sample. The label giving this sample's treatment or condition can be read as: in vitro stimulation with specific CMV peptide epitopes to enrich CMV-specific T cells. The specimen comprised cultured CD8+ T cells from PBMCs, sampled from culture after CMV antigen stimulation. The receptors stem from a human donor in good health (CMV status not recorded). Some clones in this sample may be carry-over from other donors' samples.

J is TRBJ2-5 and V is TRBV10-2; 7 positions match TRBD1. CDR3 length: 15 residues. Per germline, CDR1 WSHSY and CDR2 SAAADI. V lost 3 bases to trimming and J lost 2 bases; unmatched junction nucleotides: 6. CDR3 DNA sequence: TGCGCCAGCAGTGAACCTGCAGGGGGACAAGAGACCCAGTACTTC. This translates into CASSEPAGGQETQYF.

Comments on this clonotype: An end of the junction differs from the germline gene, which may be a read error. The CDR3 coding sequence is TGTGCCAGCAGCTTGAACCCCGGACAGGGGAATTTACCCCTCCACTTT. This translates into CASSLNPGQGNLPLHF. The rearrangement joins TRBV11-1 to TRBJ1-6; TRBD1 agrees at 9 bases. Germline V gene lookup returns CDR1 SGHAT and CDR2 FQDESV (reference sequence). There are 16 residues in the CDR3.

The chain links TRBV7-6 to TRBJ1-5; D not resolved. This CDR3 spans 16 amino acids. V was trimmed by 2 bases and J by 8 bases, leaving 19 bases between them. CDR1 and CDR2 from the germline V gene are SGHVS and FNYEAQ. The CDR3 protein is CASSLFPAWRQKPQHF. As DNA, the CDR3 is TGTGCCAGCAGCTTATTCCCAGCCTGGCGACAAAAGCCCCAGCATTTT.

This clonotype came up many times. The genes are TRBV7-2 and TRBJ2-2; TRBD1 agrees at 7 bases. Germline values: CDR1 SGHTA, CDR2 FQGNSA. V lost 5 bases to trimming and J lost 1 base; unmatched junction nucleotides: 7. The length of the CDR3 is 16 residues. CDR3 nucleotide sequence: TGTGCCAGCAGCCTTTTGACAGGGCGGAACACCGGGGAGCTGTTTTTT. This gives the protein CASSLLTGRNTGELFF.

The rearrangement links TRBV12-3 or TRBV12-4 to TRBJ1-2; no clear D. The CDR3 runs to 13 residues. Trimming removed 1 base from V and 8 bases from J, with 11 bases in between. The CDR3 loop reads CASSLGGPMGYTF. In nucleotides, the CDR3 is TGTGCCAGCAGTTTAGGCGGCCCGATGGGCTACACCTTC.

CDR3 nucleotides: TGTGCCAGCAGTGAATATGAGGAAGAGACCCAGTACTTC. Protein: CASSEYEEETQYF. The chain carries TRBV6-1 and TRBJ2-5; D unclear. Germline lookup yields CDR1 MNHNS and CDR2 SASEGT. There are 13 residues in the CDR3. With 2 bases removed from V and 3 bases from J, the gap between germline ends came to 7 bases.

In DNA, the CDR3 is TGTGCCAGTACCGAATGGGGCCTAAACAATGAGCAGTTCTTC. It specifies CASTEWGLNNEQFF. This sequence joins TRBV19 and TRBJ2-1; tentatively, D is TRBD1 (5 bases). The V gene lost 7 bases and the J gene lost 5 bases, with 15 bases spanning the gap. The germline V gene encodes CDR1 LNHDA and CDR2 SQIVND (reference sequence). There are 14 residues in the CDR3.

V is TRBV14 and J is TRBJ2-5; D gene unclear. Germline V gene lookup returns CDR1 SGHDN and CDR2 FVKESK. Between the trimmed V and J ends, which lost 1 base and 3 bases, there was a span of 15 bases. CDR3 size: 16 residues. The CDR3 loop is CASSQVVYSIKETQYF. In DNA, the CDR3 is TGTGCCAGCAGCCAAGTGGTGTATTCCATTAAAGAGACCCAGTACTTC. Complete variable domain (other parts from reference TRBV14 and TRBJ2-5): EAGVTQFPSHSVIEKGQTVTLRCDPISGHDNLYWYRRVMGKEIKFLLHFVKESKQDESGMPNNRFLAERTGGTYSTLKVQPAELEDSGVYFCASSQVVYSIKETQYFGPGTRLLVL.